This TCR beta chain stems from a study of shared clonotypes between healthy human individuals. Of note for this clone: Its matching antigen is unknown.

Libraries were prepared by immunoSEQ multiplex PCR; TCRdb keeps only in-frame clonotypes and omits some of them. The repertoire holds hundreds of thousands of clones, with roughly 72% as singletons. CDR1 and CDR2 (germline): SGHAT, FQNNGV. V was shortened by 2 bases and J by 5 bases, with 19 bases between the two germline ends. There are 16 residues in the CDR3. Notes on the study in general: Naive subsets generally had larger estimated richness than memory subsets.

Source material: memory CD4+ T cells sorted from blood. Subset here: CD45RA-negative fraction. The source is a woman in her 30s in good health. The chain joins TRBV11-2 to TRBJ2-7; the D gene could be TRBD1 or TRBD2 (6 bases each). The CDR3 loop reads CASSLIQGGGVHEQYF. CDR3 nucleotides: TGTGCCAGCAGCTTAATACAGGGAGGTGGAGTCCACGAGCAGTACTTC.